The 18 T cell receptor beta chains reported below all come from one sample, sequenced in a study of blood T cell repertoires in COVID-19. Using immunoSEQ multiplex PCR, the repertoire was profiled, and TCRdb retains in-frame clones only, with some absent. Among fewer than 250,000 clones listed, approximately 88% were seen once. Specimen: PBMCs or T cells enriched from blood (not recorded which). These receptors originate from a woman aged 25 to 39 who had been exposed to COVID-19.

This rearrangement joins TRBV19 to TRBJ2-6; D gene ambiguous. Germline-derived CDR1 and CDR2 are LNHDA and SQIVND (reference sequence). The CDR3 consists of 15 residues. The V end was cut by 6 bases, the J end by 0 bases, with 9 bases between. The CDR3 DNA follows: TGTGCCAGTAGCCCACAGAACTCTGGGGCCAACGTCCTGACTTTC. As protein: CASSPQNSGANVLTF.

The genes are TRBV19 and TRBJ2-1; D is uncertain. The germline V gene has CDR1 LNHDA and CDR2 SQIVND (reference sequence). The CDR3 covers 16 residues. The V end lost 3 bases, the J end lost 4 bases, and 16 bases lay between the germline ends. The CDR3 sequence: CASSILSPLQYNEQFF. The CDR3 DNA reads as TGTGCCAGTAGTATCCTCTCTCCCCTGCAGTACAATGAGCAGTTCTTC.

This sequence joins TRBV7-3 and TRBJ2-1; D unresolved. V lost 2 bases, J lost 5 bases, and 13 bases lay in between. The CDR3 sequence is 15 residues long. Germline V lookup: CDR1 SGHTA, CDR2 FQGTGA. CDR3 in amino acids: CASSLDPARHNEQFF. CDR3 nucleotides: TGTGCCAGCAGCTTAGATCCCGCGCGTCACAATGAGCAGTTCTTC.

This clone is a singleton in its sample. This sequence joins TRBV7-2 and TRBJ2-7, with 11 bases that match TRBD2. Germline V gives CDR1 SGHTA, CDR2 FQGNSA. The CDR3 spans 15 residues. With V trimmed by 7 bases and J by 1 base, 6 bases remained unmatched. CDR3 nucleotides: TGTGCCAGCATTCTTAGCGGGAGGGCTTCCTACGAGCAGTACTTC. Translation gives CASILSGRASYEQYF.

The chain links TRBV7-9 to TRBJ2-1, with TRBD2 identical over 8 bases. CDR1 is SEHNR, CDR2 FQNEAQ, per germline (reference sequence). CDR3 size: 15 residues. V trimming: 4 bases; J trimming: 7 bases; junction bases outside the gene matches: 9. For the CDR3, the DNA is TGTGCCAGCAGCTATAATTTAGCGGGGCAGAATGAGCAGTTCTTC. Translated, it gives CASSYNLAGQNEQFF.

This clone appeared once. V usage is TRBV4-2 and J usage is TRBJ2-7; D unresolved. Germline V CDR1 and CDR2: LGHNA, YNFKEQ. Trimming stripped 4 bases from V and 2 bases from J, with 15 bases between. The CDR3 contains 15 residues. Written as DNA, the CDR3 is TGTGCCAGCAGCCGCCTCGTTAAGCGTCCCTACGAGCAGTACTTC. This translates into CASSRLVKRPYEQYF.

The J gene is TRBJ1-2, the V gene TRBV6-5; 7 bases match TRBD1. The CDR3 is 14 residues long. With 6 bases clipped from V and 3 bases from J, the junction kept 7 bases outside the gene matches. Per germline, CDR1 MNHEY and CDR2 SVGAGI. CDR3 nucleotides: TGTGCCAGCAGATTGTCGACAGGGCACTATGGCTACACCTTC. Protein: CASRLSTGHYGYTF.

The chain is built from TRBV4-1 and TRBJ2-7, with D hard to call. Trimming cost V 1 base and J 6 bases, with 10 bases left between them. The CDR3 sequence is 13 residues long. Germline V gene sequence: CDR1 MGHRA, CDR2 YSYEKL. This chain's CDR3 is CASSQVSVAEQYF. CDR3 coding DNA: TGCGCCAGCAGCCAAGTCTCAGTCGCCGAGCAGTACTTC.

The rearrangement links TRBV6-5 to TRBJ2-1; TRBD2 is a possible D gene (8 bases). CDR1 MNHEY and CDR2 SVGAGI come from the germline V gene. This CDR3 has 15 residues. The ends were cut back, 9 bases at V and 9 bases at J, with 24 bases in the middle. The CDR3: CASANGRGRVGEQFF. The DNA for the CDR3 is TGTGCCAGTGCCAACGGGAGGGGGCGTGTGGGTGAGCAGTTCTTC.

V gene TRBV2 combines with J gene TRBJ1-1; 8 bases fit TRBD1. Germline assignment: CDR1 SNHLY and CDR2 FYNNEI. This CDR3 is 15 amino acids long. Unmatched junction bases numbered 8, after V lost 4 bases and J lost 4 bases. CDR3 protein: CASSVRQGSGTEAFF. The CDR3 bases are TGTGCCAGCAGTGTCCGACAGGGGTCGGGCACTGAAGCTTTCTTT.

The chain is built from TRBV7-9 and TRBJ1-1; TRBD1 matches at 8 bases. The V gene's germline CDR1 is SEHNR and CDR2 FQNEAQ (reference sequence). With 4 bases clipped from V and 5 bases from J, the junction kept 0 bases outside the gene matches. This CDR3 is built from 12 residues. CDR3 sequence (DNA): TGTGCCAGCAGCTGGACAGGGACTGAAGCTTTCTTT. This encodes CASSWTGTEAFF.

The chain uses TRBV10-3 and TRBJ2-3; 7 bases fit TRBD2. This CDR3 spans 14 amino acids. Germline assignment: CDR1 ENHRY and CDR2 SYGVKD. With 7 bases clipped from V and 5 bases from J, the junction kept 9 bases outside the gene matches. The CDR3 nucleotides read TGTGCCATCAATGGGCGGGAGAGGCAAGATACGCAGTATTTT. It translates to CAINGRERQDTQYF.

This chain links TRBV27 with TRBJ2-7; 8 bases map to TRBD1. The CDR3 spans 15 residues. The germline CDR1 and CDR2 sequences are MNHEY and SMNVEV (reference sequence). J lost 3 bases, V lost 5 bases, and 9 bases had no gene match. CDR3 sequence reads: CASSVGQGGNYEQYF. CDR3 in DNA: TGTGCCAGCAGTGTTGGACAGGGTGGGAACTACGAGCAGTACTTC.

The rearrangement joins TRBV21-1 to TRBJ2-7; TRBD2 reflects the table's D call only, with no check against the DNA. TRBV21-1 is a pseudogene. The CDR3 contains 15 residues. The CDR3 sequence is CASSKATSALYEQYF. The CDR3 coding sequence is TGTGCCAGCAGCAAAGCGACTAGCGCTCTCTACGAGCAGTACTTC.

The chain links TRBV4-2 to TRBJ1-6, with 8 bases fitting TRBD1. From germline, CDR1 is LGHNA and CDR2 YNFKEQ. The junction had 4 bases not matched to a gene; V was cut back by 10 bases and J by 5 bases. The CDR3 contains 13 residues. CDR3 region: CATGDRHNSPLHF. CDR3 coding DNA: TGTGCCACCGGGGACAGGCATAATTCACCCCTCCACTTT.

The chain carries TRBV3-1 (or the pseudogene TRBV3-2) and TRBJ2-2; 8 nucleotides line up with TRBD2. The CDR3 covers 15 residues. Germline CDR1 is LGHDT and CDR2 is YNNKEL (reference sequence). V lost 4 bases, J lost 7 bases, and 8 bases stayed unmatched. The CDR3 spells CASSRSAGAGGELFF. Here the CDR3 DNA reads TGTGCCAGCAGCCGATCAGCGGGAGCTGGCGGGGAGCTGTTTTTT.

The CDR3 DNA sequence: TGTGCCAGCAGCTACCGAGGACTAGCGAGGGCCGGGGAGCTGTTTTTT. This sequence encodes CASSYRGLARAGELFF. This chain uses TRBV27 with TRBJ2-2, with 9 bases that match TRBD2. Trimming took 6 bases from V and 6 from J; bases not matched to a gene: 11. The CDR3 is made up of 16 amino acids. Germline values: CDR1 MNHEY, CDR2 SMNVEV (reference sequence).

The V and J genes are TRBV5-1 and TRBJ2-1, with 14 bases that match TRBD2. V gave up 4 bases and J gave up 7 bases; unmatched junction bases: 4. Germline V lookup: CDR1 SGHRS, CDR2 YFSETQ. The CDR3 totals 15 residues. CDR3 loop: CASSAGTSGGNEQFF. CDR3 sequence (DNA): TGCGCCAGCAGCGCCGGGACTAGCGGGGGTAATGAGCAGTTCTTC.